This T cell receptor beta chain is from a study of response to subunit inactivated influenza vaccine. The CDR3 spans 14 residues. CDR1 is ENHRY and CDR2 is SYGVKD in the germline V gene. TCRdb called the RT-PCR reads again in MiXCR, with one record for every CDR3 protein. The repertoire includes hundreds of thousands of distinct CDR3 sequences, approximately 14% of them detected once, and about 7.6% sits in the top ten. The chain employs TRBV10-3 and TRBJ2-7; D perhaps matches TRBD2 (5 bases). The J call is in doubt because the DNA end fits TRBJ2-1 better. This TCR came from a man aged 45-65 years who received an inactivated influenza vaccine. This specimen consisted of PBMCs from blood, obtained about 14 days before vaccination. The CDR3 here is CATKPGEKPYEQFF. The CDR3 DNA reads TGTGCCACAAAACCCGGGGAAAAACCCTACGAGCAGTTCTTC.